These 17 T cell receptor beta chains came from one sample sequenced in a study of CD8 T cells in ankylosing spondylitis. TCRdb analysed the 5' RACE reads with MiXCR anew, one entry per CDR3 protein. The sample yields under 250,000 distinct CDR3 sequences, just under 7.5% seen once. Study-wide points: For ankylosing spondylitis blood, a TCR beta motif of under ten highly homologous variants appeared characteristic.

Their antigen targets remain unknown. The sequencing sample was made of blood, either unsorted or a sorted T cell fraction (not recorded which). These receptor sequences come from a male donor with ankylosing spondylitis.

This clonotype was seen repeatedly, ten times or more. V and J are TRBV7-9 and TRBJ1-3, with D possibly TRBD1 on 5 matching bases. Germline CDR1 is SEHNR and CDR2 is FQNEAQ (reference sequence). This CDR3 region has 13 residues. V was cut by 5 bases and J by 8 bases, with 13 bases left in between. The CDR3 spells CASSPGPRDTIYF. The CDR3 region has the DNA TGTGCCAGCAGCCCCGGACCCAGGGACACCATATATTTT.

This clonotype has only a few counts. The rearrangement links TRBV4-3 to TRBJ2-3, with D perhaps matching TRBD2 (5 bases). V lost 0 bases to trimming and J lost 14 bases, with 15 bases between them. Per the germline V gene, CDR1 is LGHNA and CDR2 is YSLEER. This CDR3 is 13 amino acids long. CDR3 amino acids: CASSQDSSGKRYF. DNA for the CDR3: TGCGCCAGCAGCCAAGATAGCTCGGGGAAACGGTATTTT.

A remark on this clonotype: The CDR3 ends on some other residue instead of the conserved phenylalanine or tryptophan, so this is likely a read error. The chain links TRBV27 to TRBJ2-3; tentatively, D is TRBD2 (5 bases). This CDR3 contains 14 residues. In germline, CDR1 is MNHEY, CDR2 SMNVEV (reference sequence). The V end lost 2 bases, the J end lost 2 bases, and 8 bases lay between the germline ends. The chain's CDR3 is CASSLTDFTDTQYS. For the CDR3, the DNA is TGTGCCAGCAGTTTAACGGACTTCACAGATACGCAGTATTCT.

The rearrangement uses TRBV10-2 and TRBJ1-1; 7 bases match TRBD1. Germline V gene lookup returns CDR1 WSHSY and CDR2 SAAADI. Trimming removed 10 bases from V and 1 base from J; junction bases left unmatched: 6. The CDR3 consists of 13 residues. CDR3 in amino acids: CATRQGSNTEAFF. CDR3 coding DNA: TGCGCCACCAGACAGGGATCGAACACTGAAGCTTTCTTT.

This clonotype has only a few counts. The chain recombines TRBV15 with TRBJ2-7; D gene ambiguous. CDR1 and CDR2 from the germline V gene are LNHNV and YYDKDF (reference sequence). CDR3 length: 14 residues. The germline V and J ends were trimmed by 5 bases and 7 bases, with 18 bases remaining between them. The CDR3 spells CATSPRSGLFEQYF. CDR3 coding DNA: TGTGCCACCAGCCCCCGCTCCGGCCTCTTTGAGCAGTACTTC.

This clonotype was seen at least ten times. This chain links TRBV7-9 with TRBJ2-5; D gene ambiguous. Germline V gene lookup returns CDR1 SEHNR and CDR2 FQNEAQ (reference sequence). The CDR3 has 12 residues. Trimming left V 5 bases short and J 0 bases short, with 4 bases between. The CDR3 reads CASSVHQETQYF. In DNA, the CDR3 is TGTGCCAGCAGCGTACACCAAGAGACCCAGTACTTC.

Ten or more counts support this clonotype. The chain links TRBV29-1 to TRBJ2-7; D is ambiguous. The CDR3 is made up of 11 amino acids. From germline, CDR1 is SQVTM and CDR2 ANQGSEA. The V end lost 4 bases, the J end lost 4 bases, and 8 bases lay between the germline ends. The chain's CDR3 is CSVATEYEQYF. For the CDR3, the DNA is TGCAGCGTTGCCACAGAGTACGAGCAGTACTTC.

This clonotype was detected ten times or more. The chain has TRBV5-1 and TRBJ2-7, with D maybe TRBD1 (6 bases). Trimming shortened V by 0 bases and J by 2 bases, and 12 bases separated the two germline ends. Germline V gene data show CDR1 as SGHRS and CDR2 as YFSETQ. The CDR3 totals 15 residues. The CDR3 nucleotides are TGCGCCAGCAGCTTGGATCGACAGGTTCCCTACGAGCAGTACTTC. This translates into CASSLDRQVPYEQYF.

At least ten counts were recorded for this clonotype. V gene TRBV11-2 combines with J gene TRBJ2-7, with TRBD1 as a possible D gene (6 bases). The CDR3 loop spans 13 amino acids. CDR1 and CDR2 (germline): SGHAT, FQNNGV. The V gene lost 3 bases and the J gene lost 3 bases, with 9 bases spanning the gap. The CDR3 DNA reads TGTGCCAGCAGCTTTTCCAGGGGCTACGAGCAGTACTTC. This codes for CASSFSRGYEQYF.

This clonotype was seen at least ten times. The chain joins TRBV6-4 to TRBJ2-5, with TRBD1 as a possible D gene (6 bases). Germline V gene data show CDR1 as MRHNA and CDR2 as SNTAGT. CDR3 length equals 14 residues. V lost 4 bases to trimming and J lost 1 base, with 10 bases between them. The chain's CDR3 is CASSGTGLQETQYF. For the CDR3, the DNA is TGTGCCAGCAGTGGCACAGGGCTCCAAGAGACCCAGTACTTC.

This clonotype was seen many times. The chain carries TRBV4-3 and TRBJ2-6; no clear D. The V end lost 4 bases, the J end lost 0 bases, and 4 bases lay between the germline ends. Germline V gene data show CDR1 as LGHNA and CDR2 as YSLEER. The CDR3 has 14 residues. In DNA form, the CDR3 reads TGCGCCAGCAGCCTCCTCTCTGGGGCCAACGTCCTGACTTTC. This translates into CASSLLSGANVLTF.

There are a few counts of this clonotype. The V and J genes are TRBV4-1 and TRBJ1-5; 9 bases agree with TRBD1. CDR3 size: 15 residues. Germline values: CDR1 MGHRA, CDR2 YSYEKL. Trimming at V came to 0 bases and at J to 6 bases, leaving 3 bases not matched to a gene. The CDR3 DNA reads as TGCGCCAGCAGCCAAGAGGGGACAGGGATTCAGCCCCAGCATTTT. Residues: CASSQEGTGIQPQHF.

Ten or more counts support this clonotype. V and J are TRBV12-3 or TRBV12-4 and TRBJ2-2; D gene unclear. Trimming pared 8 bases from V and 6 bases from J, leaving 10 bases between. CDR3 size: 12 residues. In DNA, the CDR3 is TGTGCCAGCGGGCCCCACCCCGGGGAGCTGTTTTTT. This translates into CASGPHPGELFF.

This chain uses TRBV6-2 or TRBV6-3 with TRBJ1-1; 11 bases match TRBD1. J was trimmed by 6 bases and V by 2 bases; bases with no gene match: 11. Looked up from germline, CDR1 is MNHEY and CDR2 is SVGEGT. The CDR3 runs 17 residues. The CDR3 here is CASSYPPGGQGVPEAFF. The CDR3 nucleotides read TGTGCCAGCAGTTACCCCCCCGGGGGACAGGGGGTCCCTGAAGCTTTCTTT.

This clonotype was counted at least ten times. The chain is built from TRBV25-1 and TRBJ2-3; 9 positions agree with TRBD2. Germline V CDR1 and CDR2: MGHDK, SYGVNS. Trimming at V came to 8 bases and at J to 2 bases, leaving 11 bases not matched to a gene. This CDR3 comprises 16 residues. The CDR3 DNA sequence: TGTGCCAGCTCACCCTGGGCGGGGGGGCCCACAGATACGCAGTATTTT. This sequence encodes CASSPWAGGPTDTQYF.

The table lists this clonotype with a few counts. J is TRBJ2-7 and V is TRBV5-5; no firm D call. CDR3 size: 13 residues. V lost 6 bases, J lost 2 bases, and 12 bases lay in between. Germline V gene data show CDR1 as SGHKS and CDR2 as YYEKEE (reference sequence). Written as DNA, the CDR3 is TGTGCCAGCAACCCAGGACCTACCTACGAGCAGTACTTC. Its translation is CASNPGPTYEQYF.

This clonotype came up many times. This sequence joins TRBV6-1 and TRBJ1-5; a weak D match, TRBD1 (6 bases). Germline CDR1 MNHNS, CDR2 SASEGT. The ends were cut back, 6 bases at V and 2 bases at J, with 14 bases in the middle. The CDR3 runs 15 residues. The CDR3 coding sequence is TGTGCCAGCAGCCTAACCTACAGGGGCAATCAGCCCCAGCATTTT. It specifies CASSLTYRGNQPQHF.